Included here is one TCR beta chain sequence, with context. Original analysis: Amplified reference gene primers provided the basis for estimating nucleated cell counts. TCRdb's table, derived via immunoSEQ multiplex PCR, lists solely in-frame clones and lacks some. V, J and clone size are those of that table, while D and trimming were read from the DNA. The table records under 250,000 clones, roughly 80% of them present only once. This CDR3 comprises 15 residues. The germline gives CDR1 LNHDA, CDR2 SQIVND (reference sequence). V trimming: 6 bases; J trimming: 5 bases; junction bases outside the gene matches: 6. These data are taken from a study of blood T cell repertoires in COVID-19. At the level of the study: Samples taken during acute and convalescent COVID-19 were collected in the United States, Italy and Spain.

Input material: peripheral blood. The V and J genes are TRBV19 and TRBJ1-6, with 8 bases that match TRBD1. This clonotype was sampled from a woman aged 80 or over with acute or convalescent COVID-19. CDR3 DNA sequence: TGTGCCAGTAGCTACCGGACAGGGAATAATTCACCCCTCCACTTT. Translation: CASSYRTGNNSPLHF.